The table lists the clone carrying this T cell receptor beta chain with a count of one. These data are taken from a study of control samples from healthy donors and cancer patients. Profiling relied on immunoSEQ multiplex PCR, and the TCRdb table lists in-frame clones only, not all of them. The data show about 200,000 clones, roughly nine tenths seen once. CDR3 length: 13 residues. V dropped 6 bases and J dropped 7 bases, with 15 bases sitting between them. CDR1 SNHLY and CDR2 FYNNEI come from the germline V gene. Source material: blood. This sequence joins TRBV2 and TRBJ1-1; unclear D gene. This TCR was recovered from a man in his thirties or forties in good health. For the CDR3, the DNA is TGTGCCAGCAGACCCGTTCAGGTCGGTGAAGCTTTCTTT. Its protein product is CASRPVQVGEAFF.